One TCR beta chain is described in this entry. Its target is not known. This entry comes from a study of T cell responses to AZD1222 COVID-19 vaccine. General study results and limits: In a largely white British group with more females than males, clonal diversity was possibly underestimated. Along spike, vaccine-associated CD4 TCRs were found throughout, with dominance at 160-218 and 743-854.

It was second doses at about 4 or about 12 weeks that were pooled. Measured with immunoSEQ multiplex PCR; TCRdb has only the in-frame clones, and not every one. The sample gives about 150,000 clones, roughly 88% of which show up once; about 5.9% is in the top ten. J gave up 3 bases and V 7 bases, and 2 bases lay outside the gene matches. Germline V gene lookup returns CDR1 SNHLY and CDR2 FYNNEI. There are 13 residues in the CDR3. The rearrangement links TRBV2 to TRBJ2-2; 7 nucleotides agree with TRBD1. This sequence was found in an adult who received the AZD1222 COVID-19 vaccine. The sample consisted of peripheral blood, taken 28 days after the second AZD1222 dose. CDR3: CASMRGHTGELFF. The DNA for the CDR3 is TGTGCCAGCATGAGGGGGCACACCGGGGAGCTGTTTTTT.